Listed below are T cell receptor beta chains from one sample, sequenced in a study of blood T cells in healthy people across ages. TCRdb reprocessed the 5' RACE reads via MiXCR and lists one record per CDR3 protein. This sample has some 800,000 distinct CDR3 sequences, with approximately 44% found just once. Sequencing used blood. The source is a man in his 60s in good health. CDR3s include the opening cysteine and the closing phenylalanine or tryptophan. A D gene is named only where the DNA matches it firmly. Rows give clone size only sometimes, using once, few, many, or a class for an expanded clone.

size: .; J: TRBJ1-1; V: TRBV3-1; D: .; DNA: TGTGCCAGCAGCCAAGGTGGGACACAGAACACTGAAGCTTTCTTT; CDR3: CASSQGGTQNTEAFF
size: .; J: TRBJ2-5; V: TRBV20-1; D: TRBD2; DNA: TGCAGTGCTAGAGATGTCCTAGCGGCAGAGACCCAGTACTTC; CDR3: CSARDVLAAETQYF
size: few; J: TRBJ1-1; V: TRBV11-2; D: .; DNA: TGTGCCAGCAGACCGCCAGGGGTTTCTGAAGCTTTCTTT; CDR3: CASRPPGVSEAFF
size: few; J: TRBJ1-2; V: TRBV3-1; D: .; DNA: TGTGCCAGCAGCCAAGATATTGCTTATGGCTACACCTTC; CDR3: CASSQDIAYGYTF
size: .; J: TRBJ1-6; V: TRBV27; D: TRBD1; DNA: TGTGCCAGCAGTGTGACAGGGTTTAGTTATTCACCCCTCCACTTT; CDR3: CASSVTGFSYSPLHF
size: .; J: TRBJ1-5; V: TRBV27; D: .; DNA: TGTGCCAGCAGTACGGGCAATCAGCCCCAGCATTTT; CDR3: CASSTGNQPQHF
size: .; J: TRBJ1-1; V: TRBV20-1; D: .; DNA: TGCAGTGCTGTTGGCGGGAACACTGAAGCTTTCTTT; CDR3: CSAVGGNTEAFF
size: few; J: TRBJ2-5; V: TRBV28; D: .; DNA: TGTGCCAGCAGTATGAACAGGGTGCAAGAGACCCAGTACTTC; CDR3: CASSMNRVQETQYF
size: few; J: TRBJ2-1; V: TRBV18; D: .; DNA: TGTGCCAGCTCACCACGGGCGCACAATGAGCAGTTCTTC; CDR3: CASSPRAHNEQFF
size: few; J: TRBJ1-4; V: TRBV27; D: .; DNA: TGTGCCAGCAGTCTACACCTAACTAATGAAAAACTGTTTTTT; CDR3: CASSLHLTNEKLFF
size: .; J: TRBJ1-4; V: TRBV6-4; D: TRBD1; DNA: TGTGCCAGCAGCGGTCAGGGGGCGGATGAAAAACTGTTTTTT; CDR3: CASSGQGADEKLFF
size: few; J: TRBJ2-3; V: TRBV20-1; D: .; DNA: TGCAGTGCTCCGGGGGCAAGCACAGATACGCAGTATTTT; CDR3: CSAPGASTDTQYF
size: .; J: TRBJ2-1; V: TRBV6-2/TRBV6-3; D: TRBD2; DNA: TGTGCCAGCGCTGACCCAGCGGGGGGGCACAATGAGCAGTTCTTC; CDR3: CASADPAGGHNEQFF
size: few; J: TRBJ1-4; V: TRBV12-3/TRBV12-4; D: .; DNA: TGTGCCAGCAGTACCGCCCAGTTTAGTGAGGAAAATGAAAAACTGTTTTTT; CDR3: CASSTAQFSEENEKLFF
size: .; J: TRBJ2-7; V: TRBV28; D: TRBD2; DNA: TGTGCCGGCAGTTTACAAAGCGGGGGGTTAGTTTCTTCCTACGAGCAGTACTTC; CDR3: CAGSLQSGGLVSSYEQYF
size: .; J: TRBJ1-1; V: TRBV20-1; D: .; DNA: TGCAGTGCTAGAAGTGGCGCCAAGTTGGACACTGAAGCTTTCTTT; CDR3: CSARSGAKLDTEAFF
size: .; J: TRBJ1-4; V: TRBV6-4; D: .; DNA: TGTGCCAGCAGGCGGCAGTTAATACGGACCGGAACATCAGCAACTAATGAAAAACTGTTTTTT; CDR3: CASRRQLIRTGTSATNEKLFF
size: once; J: TRBJ2-2; V: TRBV5-1; D: TRBD1; DNA: TGCGCCAGCAGCCTAGGACAGGCCACGAACACCGGGGAGCTGTTTTTT; CDR3: CASSLGQATNTGELFF
size: once; J: TRBJ2-5; V: TRBV9; D: .; DNA: TGTGCCAGCAGCGTAGACGGGGGCAGGCTCGGGACCCAGTACTTC; CDR3: CASSVDGGRLGTQYF
size: .; J: TRBJ2-1; V: TRBV11-3; D: .; DNA: TGTGCCAGCAGCGATGATACCAATGAGCAGTTCTTC; CDR3: CASSDDTNEQFF
size: .; J: TRBJ1-2; V: TRBV2; D: .; DNA: TGTGCCAGCAGGCTCAGGGGCGGCTATGGCTACACCTTC; CDR3: CASRLRGGYGYTF
size: .; J: TRBJ2-7; V: TRBV20-1; D: .; DNA: TGCAGTGCTAGCAAGGCCAGGGGCCCCTACGAGCAGTACTTC; CDR3: CSASKARGPYEQYF
size: .; J: TRBJ2-7; V: TRBV4-1; D: .; DNA: TGCGCCAGCAGCCAAGATCAGTCGGCCAGGATCTACGAGCAGTACTTC; CDR3: CASSQDQSARIYEQYF
size: many; J: TRBJ2-7; V: TRBV6-2/TRBV6-3; D: TRBD2; DNA: TGTGCCAGCAGTTACCCCCTAGCGGGGGGATCCTCCTACGAGCAGTACTTC; CDR3: CASSYPLAGGSSYEQYF
size: .; J: TRBJ2-3; V: TRBV9; D: .; DNA: TGTGCCAGCAGCGTAGATACGCTCACTAGCACAGATACGCAGTATTTT; CDR3: CASSVDTLTSTDTQYF
size: .; J: TRBJ1-2; V: TRBV5-1; D: .; DNA: TGCGCCAGCAGCTTGGGATCCGGAGGCGGCTACACCTTC; CDR3: CASSLGSGGGYTF
size: .; J: TRBJ1-4; V: TRBV3-1; D: .; DNA: TGTGCCAGCAGCCACAAAGGACAGCCAAATGAAAAACTGTTTTTT; CDR3: CASSHKGQPNEKLFF
size: .; J: TRBJ1-4; V: TRBV7-9; D: TRBD1; DNA: TGTGCCAGCAGCCCGGAGACAGGGGGCAACGAAAAACTGTTTTTT; CDR3: CASSPETGGNEKLFF
size: .; J: TRBJ1-5; V: TRBV7-2; D: .; DNA: TGTGCCAGCAGCGTCGGAAAGACGGGTCAGCCCCAGCATTTT; CDR3: CASSVGKTGQPQHF
size: .; J: TRBJ2-5; V: TRBV7-2; D: TRBD1; DNA: TGTGCCAGCAGCCCCCAGGGGGTACGGGTAGAGACCCAGTACTTC; CDR3: CASSPQGVRVETQYF
size: .; J: TRBJ2-3; V: TRBV20-1; D: TRBD1; DNA: TGCAGTGCTAGAGACCTTTATCACAGGGGGGCGGGAGATACGCAGTATTTT; CDR3: CSARDLYHRGAGDTQYF
size: .; J: TRBJ1-2; V: TRBV12-5; D: .; DNA: TGTGCTAGTGGTTTGGCCCAAACAGAGTATGTTGGCTACACCTTC; CDR3: CASGLAQTEYVGYTF
size: .; J: TRBJ2-3; V: TRBV7-2; D: .; DNA: TGTGCCAGCAGCTTAGTCGTTACTTCTAGCACAGATACGCAGTATTTT; CDR3: CASSLVVTSSTDTQYF
size: .; J: TRBJ2-1; V: TRBV25-1; D: TRBD2; DNA: TGTCCCAGCAGTGGCGGGGGACTAGCGGCATACAATGAGCAGTTCTTC; CDR3: CPSSGGGLAAYNEQFF
size: few; J: TRBJ1-1; V: TRBV10-3; D: TRBD1; DNA: TGTGCCACCGGTCCCGGGGACAGGGGTAGGACTGAAGCTTTCTTT; CDR3: CATGPGDRGRTEAFF
size: few; J: TRBJ1-6; V: TRBV4-1; D: .; DNA: TGCGCCAGCAGCCAAGTTTACAGAGGGGATTCACCCCTCCACTTT; CDR3: CASSQVYRGDSPLHF
size: few; J: TRBJ2-5; V: TRBV20-1; D: .; DNA: TGCAGTGCTCTCACGGAGGGGACCCAGTACTTC; CDR3: CSALTEGTQYF
size: .; J: TRBJ2-3; V: TRBV7-2; D: .; DNA: TGTGCCAGCAGCTCTAGGGCCTCGGATACAGATACGCAGTATTTT; CDR3: CASSSRASDTDTQYF
size: .; J: TRBJ2-1; V: TRBV5-6; D: .; DNA: TGTGCCAGCAGCTTCGACCAGGGAGTTAAAAATGAGCAGTTCTTC; CDR3: CASSFDQGVKNEQFF
size: once; J: TRBJ2-5; V: TRBV20-1; D: TRBD1; DNA: TGCAGTGCCAGGGGACAGGGGTTTGAGACCCAGTACTTC; CDR3: CSARGQGFETQYF
size: once; J: TRBJ2-5; V: TRBV27; D: .; DNA: TGTGTCAGCAGTTTAGGAAGGAGGAGGGATGGAGAGACCCAGTACTTC; CDR3: CVSSLGRRRDGETQYF
size: once; J: TRBJ2-5; V: TRBV11-2; D: TRBD2; DNA: TGTGCCAGCAGCGATGATCTAGCGGGAGCTGACCGCGAGACCCAGTACTTC; CDR3: CASSDDLAGADRETQYF
size: .; J: TRBJ2-5; V: TRBV7-2; D: .; DNA: TGTGCCAGCAGCGCCATTTCTAGGACCCAGTACTTC; CDR3: CASSAISRTQYF
size: once; J: TRBJ2-5; V: TRBV6-6; D: .; DNA: TGTGCCAGCAGACCCGAATACAGGAGAGAGACCCAGTACTTC; CDR3: CASRPEYRRETQYF
size: few; J: TRBJ2-5; V: TRBV7-2; D: .; DNA: TGTGCCAGCAGCTACCCGGTGGGAGGCCCAGGGGAGCAGTACTTC; CDR3: CASSYPVGGPGEQYF
size: many; J: TRBJ2-4; V: TRBV2; D: .; DNA: TGTGCCAGCAGGTCCGCGACAGGGAGGGGAAACATTCAGTACTTC; CDR3: CASRSATGRGNIQYF
size: once; J: TRBJ2-1; V: TRBV3-1; D: TRBD2; DNA: TGTGCCAGCAGCCAATGGGCTAGCGGGGGGGACCCCCACAATGAGCAGTTCTTC; CDR3: CASSQWASGGDPHNEQFF
size: few; J: TRBJ1-2; V: TRBV7-9; D: .; DNA: TGTGCCAGTACAACAGGGCCCGATAACTATGGCTACACCTTC; CDR3: CASTTGPDNYGYTF
size: .; J: TRBJ1-5; V: TRBV27; D: TRBD1; DNA: TGTGCCAGCAGTTCAACCCGGACAGGGCCACGTCAGCCCCAGCATTTT; CDR3: CASSSTRTGPRQPQHF
size: .; J: TRBJ2-1; V: TRBV5-4; D: TRBD2; DNA: TGTGCCAGCAGCCTATCGAGCGGGGTTTACGAGCAGTTCTTC; CDR3: CASSLSSGVYEQFF
size: few; J: TRBJ2-1; V: TRBV20-1; D: .; DNA: TGCAGTGCTCCTCGGACCAACAATGAGCAGTTCTTC; CDR3: CSAPRTNNEQFF
size: .; J: TRBJ2-7; V: TRBV5-5; D: .; DNA: TGTGCCAGCAGCCCAACGGTGGCAGGAATACAAGTTACCCAGTACTTC; CDR3: CASSPTVAGIQVTQYF
size: .; J: TRBJ2-1; V: TRBV29-1; D: .; DNA: TGCAGCGTTGAAGATACGGGGATGCTCTCCTACAATGAGCAGTTCTTC; CDR3: CSVEDTGMLSYNEQFF
size: .; J: TRBJ1-5; V: TRBV7-6; D: .; DNA: TGTGCCAGCGGGCAGAATAGCAATCAGCCCCAGCATTTT; CDR3: CASGQNSNQPQHF
size: .; J: TRBJ1-6; V: TRBV29-1; D: TRBD1; DNA: TGCAACGTCTCTACAGGGGCCAATTCACCCCTCCACTTT; CDR3: CNVSTGANSPLHF
size: few; J: TRBJ2-1; V: TRBV7-6; D: .; DNA: TGTGCCAGCAGCCCAATAAATACCGGGACGAGGGGATCTGAGCAGTTCTTC; CDR3: CASSPINTGTRGSEQFF
size: .; J: TRBJ1-5; V: TRBV24-1; D: .; DNA: TGTGCCACCAGTGATCGGGACGGTAGCAATCAGCCCCAGCATTTT; CDR3: CATSDRDGSNQPQHF
size: .; J: TRBJ2-3; V: TRBV10-3; D: TRBD2; DNA: TGTGCCATCAGGGGGGTCGCGACTAGCGGGGATTTCACAGATACGCAGTATTTT; CDR3: CAIRGVATSGDFTDTQYF
size: .; J: TRBJ2-1; V: TRBV10-2; D: TRBD2; DNA: TGCGCCAGCAGTTTTGCTAGCGGGGGTCTGGGTGAGCAGTTCTTC; CDR3: CASSFASGGLGEQFF
size: few; J: TRBJ2-4; V: TRBV7-2; D: .; DNA: TGTGCCAGCAGCTTAGTCCCCCCTACTTCGGGGGCCAAAAACATTCAGTACTTC; CDR3: CASSLVPPTSGAKNIQYF